The source of this T cell receptor beta chain is a study of regulatory T cells in long-lasting Graves disease. Construction of TCR beta libraries relied on iRepertoire HTBI primers and on Arm-PCR targeting CDR3 regions. TCRdb analysed the multiplex PCR reads with MiXCR anew, one entry per CDR3 protein. The sample includes roughly 450,000 distinct CDR3 sequences, under 25% seen only once; the top ten take under 15%. This CDR3 region has 15 residues. Looked up from germline, CDR1 is LNHDA and CDR2 is SQIVND (reference sequence). V shed 6 bases, J shed 1 base, and the junction held 7 bases outside the gene matches. Sample time point: persistent/refractory GD, antithyroid drugs over 5 years with positive TRAb. PBMC RNA served as the TCR library source. Nine milliliters of peripheral blood were taken and placed in EDTA tubes.

The TCR sequence derives from a female donor with Graves disease. This chain uses TRBV19 with TRBJ1-1; 8 bases line up with TRBD1. The sample consisted of peripheral blood mononuclear cells (PBMCs), taken when the disease was refractory, from a patient treated with antithyroid drugs. The CDR3 loop is CASRRRGQENTEAFF. The CDR3 bases are TGTGCCAGTAGGCGCCGGGGACAGGAGAACACTGAAGCTTTCTTT.